The 21 T cell receptor beta chains in this list originate from one sample, sequenced in a study of T cell repertoires in cytomegalovirus infection. TCRdb reanalysed the reads using MiXCR and keeps one entry per CDR3 protein. The sample has 200,000 or so distinct CDR3 sequences, 35% to 40% seen once. Their cognate antigens are unknown. The material sequenced was CD8+ T cells from cultured PBMCs, taken from culture after CMV antigen stimulation. These receptors were taken from a human donor in good health (CMV status not recorded). Some clones in this sample may be carry-over from other donors' samples.

This clonotype turned up a few times. This CDR3 reads CASRSGDTGELFF. Here the CDR3 DNA reads TGTGCCAGCAGATCCGGGGACACCGGGGAGCTGTTTTTT. The chain employs TRBV7-9 and TRBJ2-2; TRBD2 might be the D (5 bases). This CDR3 is built from 13 residues. Germline V gene lookup returns CDR1 SEHNR and CDR2 FQNEAQ (reference sequence). Trimming took off 6 bases at V and 3 bases at J, with 8 bases between the two ends.

This clonotype occurred a few times. The CDR3 sequence: CASSQTGRGEQFF. The CDR3 nucleotides read TGTGCCAGCAGCCAGACCGGGAGGGGTGAGCAGTTCTTC. The chain joins TRBV14 to TRBJ2-1, with 8 positions matching TRBD2. The germline CDR1 and CDR2 sequences are SGHDN and FVKESK. This CDR3 spans 13 amino acids. The V segment lost 3 bases and the J segment 9 bases; nucleotides outside the gene matches: 4. The full variable domain, in which reference TRBV14 and TRBJ2-1 provide the parts outside the CDR3, is EAGVTQFPSHSVIEKGQTVTLRCDPISGHDNLYWYRRVMGKEIKFLLHFVKESKQDESGMPNNRFLAERTGGTYSTLKVQPAELEDSGVYFCASSQTGRGEQFFGPGTRLTVL.

The chain joins TRBV20-1 to TRBJ2-7; 12 bases are shared with TRBD2. Germline values: CDR1 DFQATT, CDR2 SNEGSKA (reference sequence). The V gene end was trimmed by 2 bases and the J gene end by 0 bases; junction bases not matched to a gene: 5. CDR3 length equals 16 residues. DNA of the CDR3: TGCAGTGCTAGAATGGCGACTAGCGGGAGCTCCTACGAGCAGTACTTC. Translation: CSARMATSGSSYEQYF.

Turning to this clonotype: A much larger clone sits a single nucleotide away, making a read error possible. The rearrangement links TRBV7-8 to TRBJ2-2; 12 nucleotides match TRBD2. Germline V gene lookup returns CDR1 SGHVS and CDR2 FQNEAQ. CDR3 length: 17 amino acids. CDR3 sequence reads: CGSSLVLAGGPSGELFF. The CDR3 DNA reads TGTGGCAGCAGCTTAGTCCTAGCGGGAGGGCCTAGCGGGGAGCTGTTTTTT.

The V gene is TRBV27, the J gene TRBJ2-1; D unclear. In germline, CDR1 is MNHEY, CDR2 SMNVEV (reference sequence). The CDR3 sequence is 15 residues long. V lost 2 bases, J lost 0 bases, and 8 bases lay in between. The CDR3: CASSLGLRSYNEQFF. DNA of the CDR3: TGTGCCAGCAGTTTAGGGTTACGCTCCTACAATGAGCAGTTCTTC.

This clonotype has just a few counts. The CDR3: CASRPGSPGEKQETQYF. For the CDR3, the DNA is TGTGCCAGCAGGCCTGGATCCCCGGGGGAGAAACAAGAGACCCAGTACTTC. The V gene is TRBV27, the J gene TRBJ2-5; tentatively, D is TRBD2 (6 bases). V shed 6 bases and J shed 2 bases, with 22 bases lying between them. This CDR3 has 17 amino acids. Germline values: CDR1 MNHEY, CDR2 SMNVEV (reference sequence).

V usage is TRBV7-8 and J usage is TRBJ2-1; 10 bases align to TRBD1. Germline V CDR1 and CDR2: SGHVS, FQNEAQ. CDR3 length: 15 amino acids. V shed 5 bases and J 6 bases; nucleotides not matched to a gene: 7. The CDR3 sequence is CASSPRGQGGNEQFF. CDR3 nucleotides: TGTGCCAGCAGCCCCAGAGGACAGGGGGGCAATGAGCAGTTCTTC.

This chain joins TRBV11-2 and TRBJ2-7; no firm D call. The germline V gene encodes CDR1 SGHAT and CDR2 FQNNGV. Trimming stripped 2 bases from V and 2 bases from J, with 10 bases between. This CDR3 comprises 14 residues. The chain's CDR3 is CASSLSEPPYEQYF. In DNA, the CDR3 is TGTGCCAGCAGCTTAAGCGAGCCCCCCTACGAGCAGTACTTC.

The chain uses TRBV7-8 and TRBJ2-3; 12 nucleotides agree with TRBD2. CDR3 size: 16 residues. The junction had 7 bases not matched to a gene; V was cut back by 4 bases and J by 5 bases. The germline V gene has CDR1 SGHVS and CDR2 FQNEAQ. The CDR3 spells CASSSRLAGVQDTQYF. In nucleotides, the CDR3 is TGTGCCAGCAGCTCGAGACTAGCGGGAGTGCAAGATACGCAGTATTTT.

This clonotype was detected many times. This chain joins TRBV7-2 and TRBJ2-7, with TRBD2 matching over 7 bases. Germline V gives CDR1 SGHTA, CDR2 FQGNSA. CDR3 length: 13 residues. Trimming at V came to 1 base and at J to 5 bases, leaving 2 bases not matched to a gene. The CDR3 spells CASSLGLADEQYF. CDR3 DNA: TGTGCCAGCAGCTTAGGCCTAGCGGACGAGCAGTACTTC.

This clonotype was observed a single time. This chain connects TRBV6-1 to TRBJ2-1, with 7 bases aligning to TRBD2. The germline V gene encodes CDR1 MNHNS and CDR2 SASEGT. The CDR3 runs to 13 residues. The junction had 7 bases not matched to a gene; V was cut back by 5 bases and J by 9 bases. The CDR3 nucleotides are TGTGCCAGCAGTTCCGGGGAGGGGATTGAGCAGTTCTTC. Translated: CASSSGEGIEQFF.

In its sample, this clonotype was seen a few times. This chain uses TRBV10-3 with TRBJ2-1; the match to TRBD1 covers 8 bases. The CDR3 spans 15 residues. J gave up 8 bases and V 2 bases, and 8 bases lay outside the gene matches. Looked up from germline, CDR1 is ENHRY and CDR2 is SYGVKD. Here the CDR3 DNA reads TGTGCCATCAGTGAGCCGAGACAGGGGAGCGATGAGCAGTTCTTC. It translates to CAISEPRQGSDEQFF.

This clonotype showed up just a few times. V is TRBV28 and J is TRBJ2-5; D could derive from TRBD1 or TRBD2 (5 bases each). The V and J ends lost 4 bases and 5 bases respectively, with 14 bases between them. Germline values: CDR1 MDHEN, CDR2 SYDVKM. This CDR3 has 14 amino acids. The CDR3 DNA reads as TGTGCCAGCAGTTGGGACCTAAGAAAGGAGACCCAGTACTTC. It specifies CASSWDLRKETQYF.

The chain employs TRBV2 and TRBJ2-2; D remains ambiguous. The CDR3 has 14 residues. V lost 10 bases and J 3 bases, leaving 15 bases between the germline ends. Germline CDR1 SNHLY, CDR2 FYNNEI. The CDR3 DNA reads as TGTGCCACAGCAACCAGGTGGGACACCGGGGAGCTGTTTTTT. Its translation: CATATRWDTGELFF.

This clonotype was recorded at least ten times. This chain connects TRBV5-6 to TRBJ2-1; TRBD2 matches 8 bases. This CDR3 has 16 residues. The V segment lost 0 bases and the J segment 4 bases; nucleotides outside the gene matches: 6. Per germline, CDR1 SGHDT and CDR2 YYEEEE. The CDR3 protein is CASSLVGSGRYNEQFF. The CDR3 DNA reads as TGTGCCAGCAGCTTGGTGGGCAGCGGGAGATACAATGAGCAGTTCTTC.

V and J are TRBV7-9 and TRBJ2-1; the D gene is possibly TRBD1 (5 bases). V lost 5 bases to trimming and J lost 5 bases, with 13 bases between them. Germline CDR1 reads SEHNR; CDR2 reads FQNEAQ (reference sequence). This CDR3 contains 14 residues. CDR3 in amino acids: CASSLRQYDNEQFF. CDR3 in DNA: TGTGCCAGCAGCCTCAGACAGTACGACAATGAGCAGTTCTTC.

The chain combines TRBV4-1 with TRBJ2-2, with 7 bases identical to TRBD1. Germline V gene sequence: CDR1 MGHRA, CDR2 YSYEKL. The junction had 5 bases not matched to a gene; V was cut back by 4 bases and J by 3 bases. The CDR3 is 15 amino acids. The CDR3 here is CASSLRGPYTGELFF. CDR3 bases: TGCGCCAGCAGCCTGAGGGGGCCCTACACCGGGGAGCTGTTTTTT.

The genes are TRBV25-1 and TRBJ1-2; TRBD1 aligns across 10 bases. The J segment lost 8 bases and the V segment lost 4 bases, leaving 7 bases of the junction unmatched. The CDR3 loop spans 14 amino acids. In germline, CDR1 is MGHDK, CDR2 SYGVNS. As DNA, the CDR3 is TGTGCCAGCAGTGCAGACAGGGGGCGAGGCGGCTACACCTTC. It is translated as CASSADRGRGGYTF.

The genes are TRBV27 and TRBJ2-2; 11 bases are a match to TRBD1. Germline V gene lookup returns CDR1 MNHEY and CDR2 SMNVEV (reference sequence). J was trimmed by 4 bases and V by 7 bases; bases with no gene match: 5. CDR3 size: 15 residues. The CDR3 nucleotides are TGTGCCAGCACGGGGGGGACAGGGGGCACCGGGGAGCTGTTTTTT. Residues: CASTGGTGGTGELFF.

CDR3 loop: CASGPAGVYLNQPQHF. CDR3 bases: TGTGCCAGCGGGCCGGCAGGGGTTTATCTTAATCAGCCCCAGCATTTT. This chain links TRBV28 with TRBJ1-5, with a weak D call TRBD1 (6 bases). This CDR3 comprises 16 residues. V lost 8 bases to trimming and J lost 4 bases, with 21 bases between them. Germline CDR1 and CDR2: MDHEN and SYDVKM. Full variable domain (missing parts from reference TRBV28 and TRBJ1-5): DVKVTQSSRYLVKRTGEKVFLECVQDMDHENMFWYRQDPGLGLRLIYFSYDVKMKEKGDIPEGYSVSREKKERFSLILESASTNQTSMYLCASGPAGVYLNQPQHFGDGTRLSIL.

The sample holds one count of this clonotype. CDR3 region: CASSLDRGQGEQYF. For the CDR3, the DNA is TGTGCCAGCAGCCTGGACAGGGGCCAGGGCGAGCAGTACTTC. J is TRBJ2-7 and V is TRBV5-4, with 9 bases that match TRBD1. V lost 4 bases, J lost 6 bases, and 8 bases stayed unmatched. CDR3 length equals 14 residues. Germline CDR1 reads SGHNT; CDR2 reads YYREEE (reference sequence).